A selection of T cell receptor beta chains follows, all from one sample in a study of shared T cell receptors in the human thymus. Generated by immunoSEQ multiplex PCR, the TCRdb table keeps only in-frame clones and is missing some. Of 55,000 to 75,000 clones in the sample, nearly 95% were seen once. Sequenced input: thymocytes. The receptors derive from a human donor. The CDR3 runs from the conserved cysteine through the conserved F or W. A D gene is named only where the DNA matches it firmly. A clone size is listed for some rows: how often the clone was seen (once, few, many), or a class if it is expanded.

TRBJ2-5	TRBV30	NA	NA	TGTGCCTGGAGTACGAAATTAACCCCACCGGACCCTTTCCAAGAGACCCAGTACTTC	CAWSTKLTPPDPFQETQYF
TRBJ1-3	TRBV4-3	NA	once	TGCGCCAGCAGCCAAGAGTGGGGGGGTACTGGAAACACCATATATTTT	CASSQEWGGTGNTIYF
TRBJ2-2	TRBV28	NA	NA	TGTGCCAGCAGTTTTCATAGGGGCGGGGGCTACCACACCGGGGAGCTGTTTTTT	CASSFHRGGGYHTGELFF
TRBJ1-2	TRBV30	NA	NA	TGTGCCTGGGGTCCAACTGGAGGCTACACCTTC	CAWGPTGGYTF
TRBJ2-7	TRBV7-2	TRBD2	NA	TGTGCCAGCAGCACCAGGACTAGCGGGGGACCCTACGAGCAGTACTTC	CASSTRTSGGPYEQYF
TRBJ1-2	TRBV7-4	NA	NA	TGTGCCAGCAGCTCGTGCGTTTCAGCTCGAAACTATGGCTACACCTTC	CASSSCVSARNYGYTF
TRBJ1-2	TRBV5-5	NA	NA	TGTGCCAGCAGCGAGTTCTCGGAGGCCTATGGCTACACCTTC	CASSEFSEAYGYTF
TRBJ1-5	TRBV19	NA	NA	TGTGCCAGTACTCTCGGACGCGGGTATAGCAATCAGCCCCAGCATTTT	CASTLGRGYSNQPQHF
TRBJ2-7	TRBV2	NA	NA	TGTGCCAGCAGTGTGGCGACAGGCAAGTCCTACGAGCAGTACTTC	CASSVATGKSYEQYF
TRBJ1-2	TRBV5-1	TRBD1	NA	TGCGCCAGCAGCTTGGACAGGGGTTATGGCTACACCTTC	CASSLDRGYGYTF
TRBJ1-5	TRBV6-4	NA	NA	TGTGCCAGCAGTGACGACGGAAGGGATCAGCCCCAGCATTTT	CASSDDGRDQPQHF
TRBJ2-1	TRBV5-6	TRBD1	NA	TGTGCCAGCAGCTCGACCCCCCGCCGGGACAGGGGCTACAATGAGCAGTTCTTC	CASSSTPRRDRGYNEQFF
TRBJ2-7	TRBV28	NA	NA	TGTGCCAGCAGTTTTGGTCGCTTCTACGAGCAGTACTTC	CASSFGRFYEQYF
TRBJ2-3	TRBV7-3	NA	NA	TGTGCCAGCAGCTTAAAAGGTGGAGACCTAAAAACGCAGTATTTT	CASSLKGGDLKTQYF